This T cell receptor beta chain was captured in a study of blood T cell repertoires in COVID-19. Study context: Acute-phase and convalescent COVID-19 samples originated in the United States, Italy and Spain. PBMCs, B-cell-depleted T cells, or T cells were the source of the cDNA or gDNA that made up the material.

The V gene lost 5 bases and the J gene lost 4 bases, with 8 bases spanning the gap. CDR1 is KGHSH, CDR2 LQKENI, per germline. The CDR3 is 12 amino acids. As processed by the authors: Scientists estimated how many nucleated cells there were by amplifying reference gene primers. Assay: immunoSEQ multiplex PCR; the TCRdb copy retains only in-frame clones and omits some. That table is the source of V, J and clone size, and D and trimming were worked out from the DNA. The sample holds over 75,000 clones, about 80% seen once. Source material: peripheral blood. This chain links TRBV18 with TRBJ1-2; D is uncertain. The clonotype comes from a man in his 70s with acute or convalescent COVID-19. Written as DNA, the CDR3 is TGTGCCAGCTCAGCGTCGGGCTATGGCTACACCTTC. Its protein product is CASSASGYGYTF.